This T cell receptor (beta chain) stems from a study of spatial heterogeneity in lung cancer. Study-level background: Sequencing consistently turned up more beta-chain sequences than alpha-chain sequences.

All TCR cDNA molecules were individually tagged with a unique molecular identifier. Via MiXCR, TCRdb re-called the 5' RACE reads, giving one row per CDR3 protein. This table has more than 4,500 distinct CDR3 sequences, approximately 3% appearing once. Time point noted: sample taken at primary tumor resection. The donors were about 67 patients with non-small cell lung cancer that was early-stage and untreated. No cells were sorted before sequencing. The whole RNA sequenced was extracted from tumor, nontumor lung or frozen PBMC. CDR1 DFQATT and CDR2 SNEGSKA come from the germline V gene (reference sequence). Trimming took off 0 bases at V and 2 bases at J, with 11 bases between the two ends. CDR3 size: 15 residues. This clonotype is medium-sized by share.

The chain couples TRBV20-1 to TRBJ1-5, with D hard to call. Source: normal lung tissue next to the tumor, taken at surgery. The receptor's source is a male donor with early-stage non-small cell lung cancer. The CDR3 nucleotides are TGCAGTGCTAGAGATACGGGAAGGGGCAATCAGCCCCAGCATTTT. It encodes CSARDTGRGNQPQHF.